The entry below gives a single T cell receptor (beta chain) sequence along with its context. Its ends do not fully match the called genes, so a read error is possible. The sample is drawn from a study of memory CD4+ T cells and cytomegalovirus serostatus. Germline V CDR1 and CDR2: SEHNR, FQNEAQ (reference sequence). The CDR3 extends over 13 amino acids. Sequenced by immunoSEQ multiplex PCR; TCRdb stores in-frame clones only, minus some. The sample includes about 75,000 clones, around four fifths seen only once; the top ten take roughly 2.6%. The sort gate was single viable CD3+CD4+CD8-CD45RO+ cells for memory CD4+ T cells.

The material sequenced was memory CD4+ T cells from blood. The TCR was taken from an adult in good health and CMV-seropositive. This chain joins TRBV7-9 and TRBJ1-1, with D possibly matching TRBD1 (6 bases). CDR3 protein: CASSPWGDTQAFF. The CDR3 nucleotides are TGTGCCAGCAGCCCCTGGGGGGACACTCAAGCTTTCTTT.